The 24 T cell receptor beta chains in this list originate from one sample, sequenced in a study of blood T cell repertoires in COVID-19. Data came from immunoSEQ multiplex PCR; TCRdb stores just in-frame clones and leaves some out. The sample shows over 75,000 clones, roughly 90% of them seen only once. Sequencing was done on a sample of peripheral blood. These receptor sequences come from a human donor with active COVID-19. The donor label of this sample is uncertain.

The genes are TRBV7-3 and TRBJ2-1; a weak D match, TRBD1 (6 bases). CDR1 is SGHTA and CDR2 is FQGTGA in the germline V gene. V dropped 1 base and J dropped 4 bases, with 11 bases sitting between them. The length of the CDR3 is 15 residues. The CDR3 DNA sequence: TGTGCCAGCAGCTTAATGGGGGCTAGTTACAATGAGCAGTTCTTC. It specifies CASSLMGASYNEQFF.

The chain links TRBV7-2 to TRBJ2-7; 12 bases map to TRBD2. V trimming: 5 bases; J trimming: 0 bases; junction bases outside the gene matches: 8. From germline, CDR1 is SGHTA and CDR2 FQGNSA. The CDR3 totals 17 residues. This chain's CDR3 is CASSQLAGGLSSYEQYF. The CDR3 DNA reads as TGTGCCAGCAGCCAACTAGCGGGGGGCCTAAGCTCCTACGAGCAGTACTTC.

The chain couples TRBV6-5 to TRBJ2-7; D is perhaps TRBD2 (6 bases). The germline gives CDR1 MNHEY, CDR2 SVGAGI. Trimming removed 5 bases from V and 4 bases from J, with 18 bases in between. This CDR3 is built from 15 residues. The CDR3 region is CASSRGRDSLYEQYF. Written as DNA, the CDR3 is TGTGCCAGCAGTCGGGGAAGGGACTCACTATACGAGCAGTACTTC.

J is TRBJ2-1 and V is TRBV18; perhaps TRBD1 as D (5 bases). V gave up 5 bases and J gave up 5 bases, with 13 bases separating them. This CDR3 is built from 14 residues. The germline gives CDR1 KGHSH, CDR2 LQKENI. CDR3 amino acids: CASSVAGLNNEQFF. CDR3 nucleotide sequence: TGTGCCAGCTCAGTCGCAGGGCTAAACAATGAGCAGTTCTTC.

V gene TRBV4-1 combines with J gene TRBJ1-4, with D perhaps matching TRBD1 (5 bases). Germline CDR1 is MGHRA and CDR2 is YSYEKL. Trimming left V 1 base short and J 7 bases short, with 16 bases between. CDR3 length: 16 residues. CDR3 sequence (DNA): TGCGCCAGCAGCCAAGCGCTTTCGGAGGGGATTGAAAAACTGTTTTTT. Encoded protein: CASSQALSEGIEKLFF.

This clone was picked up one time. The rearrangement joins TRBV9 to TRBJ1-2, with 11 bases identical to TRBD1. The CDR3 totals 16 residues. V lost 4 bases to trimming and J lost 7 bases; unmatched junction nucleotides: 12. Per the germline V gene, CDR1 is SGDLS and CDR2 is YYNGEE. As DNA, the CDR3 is TGTGCCAGCAGCCCAGGACAGGGGGCTCGTCAGGGTGGCTACACCTTC. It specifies CASSPGQGARQGGYTF.

The CDR3 region has the DNA TGTGCCAGCAGCCAAACGGAGGCCTATGGCTACACCTTC. As protein: CASSQTEAYGYTF. The chain uses TRBV3-1 (or the pseudogene TRBV3-2) and TRBJ1-2; D gene uncertain. Germline V gene lookup returns CDR1 LGHDT and CDR2 YNNKEL (reference sequence). The CDR3 extends over 13 amino acids. V dropped 2 bases and J dropped 4 bases, with 8 bases sitting between them.

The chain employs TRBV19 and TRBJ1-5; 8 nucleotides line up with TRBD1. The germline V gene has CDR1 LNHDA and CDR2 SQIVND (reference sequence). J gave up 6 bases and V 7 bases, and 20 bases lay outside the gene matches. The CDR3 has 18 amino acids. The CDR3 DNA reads TGTGCCAGTATTTCAGGGGTACAGGGGGTTGCTCAAAGTCAGCCCCAGCATTTT. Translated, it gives CASISGVQGVAQSQPQHF.

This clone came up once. The CDR3 sequence: CASSYSNGYGYTF. In nucleotides, the CDR3 is TGTGCCAGCAGTTACTCGAACGGTTATGGCTACACCTTC. The rearrangement uses TRBV6-5 and TRBJ1-2; D gene uncertain. The CDR3 spans 13 residues. Germline CDR1 MNHEY, CDR2 SVGAGI. The V end was cut by 0 bases, the J end by 5 bases, with 7 bases between.

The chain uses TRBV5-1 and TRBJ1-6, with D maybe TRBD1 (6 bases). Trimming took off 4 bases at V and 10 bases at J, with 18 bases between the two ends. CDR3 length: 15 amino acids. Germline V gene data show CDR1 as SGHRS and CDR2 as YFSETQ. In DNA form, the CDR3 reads TGCGCCAGCAGCCCGGGGCGCCCCAGGGGCTCACCCCTCCACTTT. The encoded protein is CASSPGRPRGSPLHF. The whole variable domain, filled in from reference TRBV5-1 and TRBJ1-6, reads KAGVTQTPRYLIKTRGQQVTLSCSPISGHRSVSWYQQTPGQGLQFLFEYFSETQRNKGNFPGRFSGRQFSNSRSEMNVSTLELGDSALYLCASSPGRPRGSPLHFGNGTRLTVT.

The CDR3 spells CASSYSDGGRAGELFF. The CDR3 DNA follows: TGTGCCAGCAGTTACTCGGACGGGGGGCGCGCCGGGGAGCTGTTTTTT. The chain employs TRBV6-6 and TRBJ2-2; perhaps TRBD2 as D (7 bases). Germline-derived CDR1 and CDR2 are MNHNY and SVGAGI (reference sequence). V was trimmed by 0 bases and J by 6 bases, leaving 14 bases between them. The CDR3 covers 16 residues.

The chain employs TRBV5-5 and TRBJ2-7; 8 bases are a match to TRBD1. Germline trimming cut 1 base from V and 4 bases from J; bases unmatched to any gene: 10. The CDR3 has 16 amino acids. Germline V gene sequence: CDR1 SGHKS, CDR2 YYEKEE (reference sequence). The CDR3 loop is CASSLSSGTGLYEQYF. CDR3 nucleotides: TGTGCCAGCAGCTTGTCCTCCGGGACAGGTTTATACGAGCAGTACTTC.

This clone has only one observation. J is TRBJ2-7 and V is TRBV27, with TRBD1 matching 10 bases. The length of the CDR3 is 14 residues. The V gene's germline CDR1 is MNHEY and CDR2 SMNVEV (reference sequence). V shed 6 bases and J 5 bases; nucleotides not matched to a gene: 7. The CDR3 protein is CASRMLGTGDEQYF. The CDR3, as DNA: TGTGCCAGCAGGATGCTGGGGACAGGGGACGAGCAGTACTTC.

Here the CDR3 DNA reads TGCGCCAGCAGCTTGGCGGAGGGAAAAGCTTTCTTT. This sequence encodes CASSLAEGKAFF. The J gene is TRBJ1-1, the V gene TRBV5-1; D unresolved. V was cut by 0 bases and J by 9 bases, with 9 bases left in between. The CDR3 is made up of 12 amino acids. Looked up from germline, CDR1 is SGHRS and CDR2 is YFSETQ.

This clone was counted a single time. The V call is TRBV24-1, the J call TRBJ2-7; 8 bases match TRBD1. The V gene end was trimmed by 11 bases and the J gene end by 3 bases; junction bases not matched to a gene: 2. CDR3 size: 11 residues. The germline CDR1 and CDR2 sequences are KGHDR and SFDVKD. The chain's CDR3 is CASTGGYEQYF. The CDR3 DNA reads TGTGCCAGTACAGGGGGCTACGAGCAGTACTTC.

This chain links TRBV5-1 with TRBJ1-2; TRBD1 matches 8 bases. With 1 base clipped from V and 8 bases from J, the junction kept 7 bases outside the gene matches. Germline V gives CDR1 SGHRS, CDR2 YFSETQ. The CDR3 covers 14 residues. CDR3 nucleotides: TGCGCCAGCAGCTTGTCGCAGGGGGCAGGGGGCTACACCTTC. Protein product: CASSLSQGAGGYTF.

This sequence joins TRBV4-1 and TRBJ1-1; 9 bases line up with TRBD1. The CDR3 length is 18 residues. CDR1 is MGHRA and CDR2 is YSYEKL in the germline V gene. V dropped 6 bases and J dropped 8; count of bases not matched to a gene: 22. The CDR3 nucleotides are TGCGCCAGCAGATTAGCAGTACAGGGGGCAACGTCTTCCGCAGAAGCTTTCTTT. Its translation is CASRLAVQGATSSAEAFF.

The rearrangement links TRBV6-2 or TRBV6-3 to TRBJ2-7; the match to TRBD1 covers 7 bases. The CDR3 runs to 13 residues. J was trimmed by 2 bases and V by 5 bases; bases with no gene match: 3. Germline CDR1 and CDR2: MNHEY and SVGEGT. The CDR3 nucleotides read TGTGCCAGCAGTCAACAGGGGACCTACGAGCAGTACTTC. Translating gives CASSQQGTYEQYF.

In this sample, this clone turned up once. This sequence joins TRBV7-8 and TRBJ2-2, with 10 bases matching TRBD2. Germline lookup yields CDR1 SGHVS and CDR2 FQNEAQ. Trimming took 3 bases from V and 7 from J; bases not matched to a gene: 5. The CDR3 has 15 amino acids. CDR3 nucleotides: TGTGCCAGCAGCTTCCCTAGCGGGGGTGTCGGGGAGCTGTTTTTT. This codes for CASSFPSGGVGELFF.

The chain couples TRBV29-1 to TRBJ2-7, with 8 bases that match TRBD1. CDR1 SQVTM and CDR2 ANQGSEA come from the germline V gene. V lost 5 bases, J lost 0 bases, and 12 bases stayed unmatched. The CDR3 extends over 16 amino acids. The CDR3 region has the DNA TGCAGCGTTTCACCGACGGACAGGGCAACCTCCTACGAGCAGTACTTC. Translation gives CSVSPTDRATSYEQYF.

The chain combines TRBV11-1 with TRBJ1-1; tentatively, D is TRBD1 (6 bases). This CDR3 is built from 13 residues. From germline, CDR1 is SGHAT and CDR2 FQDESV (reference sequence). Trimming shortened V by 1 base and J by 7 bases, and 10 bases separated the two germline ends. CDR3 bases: TGTGCCAGCAGCTTAGGGGCAGGGGATGAAGCTTTCTTT. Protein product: CASSLGAGDEAFF. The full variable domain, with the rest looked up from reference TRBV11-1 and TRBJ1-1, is EAEVAQSPRYKITEKSQAVAFWCDPISGHATLYWYRQILGQGPELLVQFQDESVVDDSQLPKDRFSAERLKGVDSTLKIQPAELGDSAMYLCASSLGAGDEAFFGQGTRLTVV.

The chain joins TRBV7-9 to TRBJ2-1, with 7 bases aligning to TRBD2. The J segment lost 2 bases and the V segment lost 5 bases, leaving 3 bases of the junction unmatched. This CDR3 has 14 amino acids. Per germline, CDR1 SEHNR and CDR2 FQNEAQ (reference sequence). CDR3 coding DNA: TGTGCCAGCAGCGTGGCGGGGGCCTACAATGAGCAGTTCTTC. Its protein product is CASSVAGAYNEQFF.

CDR3 protein: CASSFSGTTLDEQYF. As DNA, the CDR3 is TGTGCCAGCAGTTTTAGCGGGACCACTCTCGACGAGCAGTACTTC. The chain recombines TRBV7-6 with TRBJ2-7; TRBD2 matches at 8 bases. Germline V gene data show CDR1 as SGHVS and CDR2 as FNYEAQ. The CDR3 is made up of 15 amino acids. The V gene end was trimmed by 6 bases and the J gene end by 5 bases; junction bases not matched to a gene: 12.

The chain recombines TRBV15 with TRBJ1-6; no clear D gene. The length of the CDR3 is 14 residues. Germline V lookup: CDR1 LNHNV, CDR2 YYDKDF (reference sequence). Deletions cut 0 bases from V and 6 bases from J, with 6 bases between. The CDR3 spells CATSRDSTNSPLHF. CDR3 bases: TGTGCCACCAGCAGAGACAGTACTAATTCACCCCTCCACTTT.